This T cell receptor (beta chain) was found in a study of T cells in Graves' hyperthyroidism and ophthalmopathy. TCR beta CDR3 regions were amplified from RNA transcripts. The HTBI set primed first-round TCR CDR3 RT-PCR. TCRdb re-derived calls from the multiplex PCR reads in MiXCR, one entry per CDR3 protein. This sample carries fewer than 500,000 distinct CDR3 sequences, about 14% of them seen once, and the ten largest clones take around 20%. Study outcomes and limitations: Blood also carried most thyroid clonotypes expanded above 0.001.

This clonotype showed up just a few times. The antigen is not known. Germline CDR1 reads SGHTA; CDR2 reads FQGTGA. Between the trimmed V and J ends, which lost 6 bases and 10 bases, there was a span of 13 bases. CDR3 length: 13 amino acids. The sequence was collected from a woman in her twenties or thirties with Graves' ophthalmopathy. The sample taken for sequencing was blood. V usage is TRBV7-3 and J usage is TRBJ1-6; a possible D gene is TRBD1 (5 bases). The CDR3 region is CASSELGGSPLHF. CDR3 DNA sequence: TGTGCCAGCAGTGAGCTGGGGGGGTCACCCCTCCACTTT.